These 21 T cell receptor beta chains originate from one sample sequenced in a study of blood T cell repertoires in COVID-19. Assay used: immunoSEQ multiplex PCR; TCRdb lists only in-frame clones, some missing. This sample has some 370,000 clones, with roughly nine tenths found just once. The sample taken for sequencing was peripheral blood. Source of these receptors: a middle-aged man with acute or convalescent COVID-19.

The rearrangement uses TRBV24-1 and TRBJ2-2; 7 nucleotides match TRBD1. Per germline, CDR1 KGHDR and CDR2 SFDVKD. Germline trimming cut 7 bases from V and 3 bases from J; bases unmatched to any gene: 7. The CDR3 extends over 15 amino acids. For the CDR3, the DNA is TGTGCCACCAGGGCCCTGGGGACAGACACCGGGGAGCTGTTTTTT. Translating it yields CATRALGTDTGELFF.

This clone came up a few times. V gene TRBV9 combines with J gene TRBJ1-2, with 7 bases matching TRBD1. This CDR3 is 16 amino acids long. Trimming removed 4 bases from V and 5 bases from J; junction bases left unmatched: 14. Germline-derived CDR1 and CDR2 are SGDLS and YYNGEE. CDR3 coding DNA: TGTGCCAGCAGCCCTCAGGAGGGGGCCGAAGCTTATGGCTACACCTTC. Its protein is CASSPQEGAEAYGYTF. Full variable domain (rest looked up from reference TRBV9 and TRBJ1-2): DSGVTQTPKHLITATGQRVTLRCSPRSGDLSVYWYQQSLDQGLQFLIQYYNGEERAKGNILERFSAQQFPDLHSELNLSSLELGDSALYFCASSPQEGAEAYGYTFGSGTRLTVV.

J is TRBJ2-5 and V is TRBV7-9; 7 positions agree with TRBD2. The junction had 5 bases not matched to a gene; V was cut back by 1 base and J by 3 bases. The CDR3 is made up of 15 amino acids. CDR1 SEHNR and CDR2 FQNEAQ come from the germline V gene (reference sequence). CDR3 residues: CASSLVSSGKETQYF. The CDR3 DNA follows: TGTGCCAGCAGCTTAGTCTCTAGCGGCAAAGAGACCCAGTACTTC.

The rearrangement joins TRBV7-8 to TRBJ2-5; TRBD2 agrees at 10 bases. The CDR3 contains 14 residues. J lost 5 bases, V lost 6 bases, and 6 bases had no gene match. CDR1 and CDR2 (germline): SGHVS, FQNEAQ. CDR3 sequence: CASSRSGGEETQYF. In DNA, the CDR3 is TGTGCCAGCAGTCGAAGCGGGGGGGAGGAGACCCAGTACTTC.

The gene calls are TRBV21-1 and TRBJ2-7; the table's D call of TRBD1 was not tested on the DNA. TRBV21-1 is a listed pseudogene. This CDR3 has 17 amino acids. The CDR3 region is CASSKDGDREQDREQYF. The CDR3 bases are TGTGCCAGCAGCAAAGATGGTGACAGGGAGCAGGATCGCGAGCAGTACTTC.

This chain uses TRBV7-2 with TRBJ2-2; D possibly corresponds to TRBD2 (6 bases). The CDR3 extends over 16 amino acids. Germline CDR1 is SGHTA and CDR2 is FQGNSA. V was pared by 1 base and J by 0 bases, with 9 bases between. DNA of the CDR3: TGTGCCAGCAGCTTAGTGGGGGGTACGAACACCGGGGAGCTGTTTTTT. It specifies CASSLVGGTNTGELFF. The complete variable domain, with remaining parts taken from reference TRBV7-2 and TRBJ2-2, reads GAGVSQSPSNKVTEKGKDVELRCDPISGHTALYWYRQSLGQGLEFLIYFQGNSAPDKSGLPSDRFSAERTGGSVSTLTIQRTQQEDSAVYLCASSLVGGTNTGELFFGEGSRLTVL.

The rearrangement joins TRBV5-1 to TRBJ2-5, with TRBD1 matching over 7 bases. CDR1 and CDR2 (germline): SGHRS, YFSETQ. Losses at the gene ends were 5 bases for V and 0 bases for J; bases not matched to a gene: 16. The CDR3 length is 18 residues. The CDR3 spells CASRPGGTSSSYQETQYF. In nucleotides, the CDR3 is TGCGCCAGCAGGCCAGGGGGTACCTCGTCCTCGTACCAAGAGACCCAGTACTTC.

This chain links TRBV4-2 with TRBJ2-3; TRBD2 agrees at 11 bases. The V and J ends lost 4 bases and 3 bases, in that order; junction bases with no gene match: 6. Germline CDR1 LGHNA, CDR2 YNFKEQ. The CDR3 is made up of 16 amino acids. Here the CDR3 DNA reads TGTGCCAGCAGCCTACTTAGCGGGGGGGTTACAGATACGCAGTATTTT. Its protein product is CASSLLSGGVTDTQYF.

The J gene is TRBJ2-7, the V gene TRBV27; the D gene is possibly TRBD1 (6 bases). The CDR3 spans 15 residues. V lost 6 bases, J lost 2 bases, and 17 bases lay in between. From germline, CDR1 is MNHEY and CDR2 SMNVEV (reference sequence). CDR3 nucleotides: TGTGCCAGCAGCCCGAGGGCAGGGGTGGCCTACGAGCAGTACTTC. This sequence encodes CASSPRAGVAYEQYF.

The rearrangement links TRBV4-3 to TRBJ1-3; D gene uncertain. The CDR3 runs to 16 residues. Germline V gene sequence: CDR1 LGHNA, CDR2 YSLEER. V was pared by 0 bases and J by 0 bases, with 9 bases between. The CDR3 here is CASSQELQFSGNTIYF. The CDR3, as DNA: TGCGCCAGCAGCCAAGAACTACAATTCTCTGGAAACACCATATATTTT.

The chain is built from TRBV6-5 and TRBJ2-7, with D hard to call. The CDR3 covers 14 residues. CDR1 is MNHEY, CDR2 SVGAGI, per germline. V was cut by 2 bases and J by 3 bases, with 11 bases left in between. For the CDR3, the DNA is TGTGCCAGCAGTTACCAGCCTGGGCTCTACGAGCAGTACTTC. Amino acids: CASSYQPGLYEQYF.

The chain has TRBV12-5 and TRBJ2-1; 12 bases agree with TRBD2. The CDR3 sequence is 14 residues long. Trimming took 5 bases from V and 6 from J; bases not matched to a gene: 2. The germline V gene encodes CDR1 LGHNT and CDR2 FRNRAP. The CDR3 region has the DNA TGTGCTAGTGGTGCTAGCGGGGGGGTCAATGAGCAGTTCTTC. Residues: CASGASGGVNEQFF. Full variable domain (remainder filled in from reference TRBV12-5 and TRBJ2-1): DARVTQTPRHKVTEMGQEVTMRCQPILGHNTVFWYRQTMMQGLELLAYFRNRAPLDDSGMPKDRFSAEMPDATLATLKIQPSEPRDSAVYFCASGASGGVNEQFFGPGTRLTVL.

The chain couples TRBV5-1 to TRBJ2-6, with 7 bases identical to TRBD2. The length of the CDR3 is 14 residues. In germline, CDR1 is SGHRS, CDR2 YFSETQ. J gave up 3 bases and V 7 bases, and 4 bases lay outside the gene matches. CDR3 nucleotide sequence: TGCGCCAGCGGCCGGGGGGTTGGGGCCAACGTCCTGACTTTC. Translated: CASGRGVGANVLTF.

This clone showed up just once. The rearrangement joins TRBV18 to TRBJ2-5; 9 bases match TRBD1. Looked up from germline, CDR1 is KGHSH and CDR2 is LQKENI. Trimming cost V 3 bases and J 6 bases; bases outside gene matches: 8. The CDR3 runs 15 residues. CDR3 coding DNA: TGTGCCAGCTCACCGACCGGGACAGGGAAACAGACCCAGTACTTC. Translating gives CASSPTGTGKQTQYF. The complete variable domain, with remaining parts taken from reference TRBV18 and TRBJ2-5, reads NAGVMQNPRHLVRRRGQEARLRCSPMKGHSHVYWYRQLPEEGLKFMVYLQKENIIDESGMPKERFSAEFPKEGPSILRIQQVVRGDSAAYFCASSPTGTGKQTQYFGPGTRLLVL.

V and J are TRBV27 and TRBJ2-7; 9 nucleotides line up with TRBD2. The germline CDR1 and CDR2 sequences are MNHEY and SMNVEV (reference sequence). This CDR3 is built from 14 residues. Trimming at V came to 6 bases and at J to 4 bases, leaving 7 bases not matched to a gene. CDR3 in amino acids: CASSPGLAFYEQYF. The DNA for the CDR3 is TGTGCCAGCAGCCCGGGACTAGCCTTTTACGAGCAGTACTTC.

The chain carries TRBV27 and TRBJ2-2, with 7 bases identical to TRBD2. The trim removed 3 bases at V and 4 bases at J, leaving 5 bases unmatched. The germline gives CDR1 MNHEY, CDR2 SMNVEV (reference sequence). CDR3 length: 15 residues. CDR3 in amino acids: CASSFGGSGTGELFF. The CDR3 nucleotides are TGTGCCAGCAGTTTTGGCGGGAGTGGCACCGGGGAGCTGTTTTTT.

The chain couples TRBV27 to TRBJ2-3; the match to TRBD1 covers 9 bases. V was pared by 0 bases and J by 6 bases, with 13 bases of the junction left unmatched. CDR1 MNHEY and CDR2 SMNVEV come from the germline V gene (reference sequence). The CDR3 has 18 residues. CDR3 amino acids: CASSLSAPGTGMTDTQYF. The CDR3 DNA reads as TGTGCCAGCAGTTTATCCGCTCCCGGGACAGGGATGACGGATACGCAGTATTTT.

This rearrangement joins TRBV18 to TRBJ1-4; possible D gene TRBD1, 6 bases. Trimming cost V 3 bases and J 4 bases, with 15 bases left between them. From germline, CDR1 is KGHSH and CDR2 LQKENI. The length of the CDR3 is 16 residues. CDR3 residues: CASSPQQGRDNEKLFF. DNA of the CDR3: TGTGCCAGCTCACCGCAACAGGGCCGTGATAATGAAAAACTGTTTTTT.

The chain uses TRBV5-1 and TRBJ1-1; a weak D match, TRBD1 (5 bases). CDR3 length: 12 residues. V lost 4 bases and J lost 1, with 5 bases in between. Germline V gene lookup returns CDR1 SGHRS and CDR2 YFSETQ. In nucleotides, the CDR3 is TGCGCCAGCAGCGGGGCGAACACTGAAGCTTTCTTT. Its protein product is CASSGANTEAFF.

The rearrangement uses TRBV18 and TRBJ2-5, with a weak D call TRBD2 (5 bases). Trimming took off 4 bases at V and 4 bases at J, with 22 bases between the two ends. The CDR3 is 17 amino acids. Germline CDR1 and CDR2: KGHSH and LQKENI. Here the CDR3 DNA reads TGTGCCAGCTCACTGGTGGGAGCCTCCTCGTCGGGAGAGACCCAGTACTTC. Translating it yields CASSLVGASSSGETQYF. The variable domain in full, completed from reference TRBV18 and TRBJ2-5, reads NAGVMQNPRHLVRRRGQEARLRCSPMKGHSHVYWYRQLPEEGLKFMVYLQKENIIDESGMPKERFSAEFPKEGPSILRIQQVVRGDSAAYFCASSLVGASSSGETQYFGPGTRLLVL.

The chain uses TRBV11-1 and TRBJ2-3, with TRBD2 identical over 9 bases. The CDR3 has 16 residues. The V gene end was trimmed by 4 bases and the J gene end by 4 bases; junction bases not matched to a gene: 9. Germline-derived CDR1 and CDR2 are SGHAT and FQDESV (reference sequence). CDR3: CASSSRSGRAADTQYF. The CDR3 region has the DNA TGTGCCAGCAGCTCCCGTAGCGGGAGAGCGGCAGATACGCAGTATTTT.